These 25 T cell receptor beta chains came from one sample sequenced in a study of prognosis after radiotherapy for stage I lung cancer. Using two-round multiplex PCR, the authors amplified TCR beta CDR3 from genomic DNA. For every TRBV and TRBJ gene, a specific primer was used in first-round PCR. Each CDR3 protein is one row after TCRdb ran MiXCR on the multiplex PCR reads. This repertoire shows around 20,000 distinct CDR3 sequences, around 50% found once; its top ten account for roughly 26%. The sample in question was PBMCs, obtained before or after stereotactic body radiation therapy (not recorded which). These receptors all stem from a donor older than 45 with non-small cell lung cancer.

This clonotype is medium-sized within its sample. V usage is TRBV12-3 or TRBV12-4 and J usage is TRBJ2-7, with D unclear. This CDR3 region has 13 residues. V gave up 3 bases and J gave up 7 bases, with 13 bases separating them. Here the CDR3 reads CASSFGPLGEQYF. Written as DNA, the CDR3 is TGTGCCAGCAGTTTTGGACCGCTGGGGGAGCAGTACTTC.

CDR3 region: CASSPRSGYNEQFF. The CDR3 region has the DNA TGTGCCAGCAGCCCCCGGTCCGGTTACAATGAGCAGTTCTTC. The chain employs TRBV11-2 and TRBJ2-1; D is ambiguous. Germline CDR1 SGHAT, CDR2 FQNNGV. The CDR3 totals 14 residues. V lost 5 bases and J lost 4, with 12 bases in between.

This clonotype was observed many times. The V and J genes are TRBV6-1 and TRBJ2-3; D uncertain. From germline, CDR1 is MNHNS and CDR2 SASEGT. CDR3 size: 15 residues. Trimming left V 4 bases short and J 1 base short, with 12 bases between. The CDR3 loop is CASSGFLRGTDTQYF. DNA for the CDR3: TGTGCCAGCAGTGGTTTTCTCCGTGGCACAGATACGCAGTATTTT.

This chain uses TRBV2 with TRBJ1-6; D gene uncertain. The V end was cut by 7 bases, the J end by 0 bases, with 10 bases between. The CDR3 extends over 15 amino acids. Germline values: CDR1 SNHLY, CDR2 FYNNEI. The CDR3 nucleotides read TGTGCCAGCAATCGGGAGAGCTCCTATAATTCACCCCTCCACTTT. The encoded protein is CASNRESSYNSPLHF.

This clonotype was picked up many times. V gene TRBV27 combines with J gene TRBJ1-1; D not certain. The CDR3 loop spans 12 amino acids. Per germline, CDR1 MNHEY and CDR2 SMNVEV (reference sequence). The V end lost 6 bases, the J end lost 4 bases, and 9 bases lay between the germline ends. This CDR3 reads CASSKLGTEAFF. CDR3 sequence (DNA): TGTGCCAGCAGCAAGCTAGGCACTGAAGCTTTCTTT.

As concerns this clonotype: One end of the junction is discordant with germline, which a read error may explain. The rearrangement links TRBV6-4 to TRBJ2-2, with 11 bases matching TRBD2. Germline V gene sequence: CDR1 MRHNA, CDR2 SNTAGT. This CDR3 region has 14 residues. The CDR3 DNA reads TGTGCCAGCAAACTAGCGGGAGAAACCGGTGAGCTGGTTTTT. Translating it yields CASKLAGETGELVF.

Concerning this clonotype: In this CDR3 the conserved last residue, phenylalanine or tryptophan, is missing, so a read error is likely. This rearrangement joins TRBV5-1 to TRBJ2-1; the match to TRBD2 covers 8 bases. The CDR3 runs 15 residues. The J segment lost 6 bases and the V segment lost 1 base, leaving 6 bases of the junction unmatched. The germline V gene has CDR1 SGHRS and CDR2 YFSETQ. The CDR3 sequence is CASSLNGRAINEQFL. The CDR3 DNA sequence: TGCGCCAGCAGCTTGAACGGGAGGGCCATCAATGAGCAGTTCCTC.

With regard to this clonotype: Germline and junction disagree at one end, which may indicate a read error. This rearrangement joins TRBV12-3 or TRBV12-4 to TRBJ2-1, with TRBD2 matching 9 bases. The CDR3 runs 15 residues. The CDR3 nucleotides read TGTGCCAGCAGCTTAACGGAGGTAGCGGGAGTCCCTTGGTCGTTC. As protein: CASSLTEVAGVPWSF.

This clonotype was counted at least ten times. CDR3 in DNA: TGTGCCAGTAGTATATTTGGGGACAGGGCCCGCAATCAGCCCCAGCATTTT. It translates to CASSIFGDRARNQPQHF. The V call is TRBV19, the J call TRBJ1-5; 9 bases align to TRBD1. CDR1 is LNHDA, CDR2 SQIVND, per germline (reference sequence). With 2 bases clipped from V and 2 bases from J, the junction kept 7 bases outside the gene matches. The CDR3 extends over 17 amino acids.

In its sample, this clonotype was seen many times. A single base separates this from a much larger clone, so it may be a read error. The chain combines TRBV6-5 with TRBJ1-2, with no clear D. This CDR3 spans 12 amino acids. CDR1 and CDR2 from the germline V gene are MNHEY and SVGAGI. The CDR3 loop is CANSFDGGGYTF. CDR3 coding DNA: TGTGCCAACAGTTTCGACGGTGGGGGCTACACCTTC.

A note on this clonotype: Just one base apart from a much larger clone, this may be a read error. V is TRBV5-8 and J is TRBJ2-7, with D perhaps given as TRBD1 or TRBD2 (6 bases each). V lost 0 bases and J lost 3, with 13 bases in between. Germline lookup yields CDR1 SGHTS and CDR2 YDEGEE. This CDR3 is built from 15 residues. The CDR3 is CASSLGVQGLYEQYF. CDR3 DNA sequence: TGTGCCAGCAGCTTGGGGGTACAGGGACTCTACGAGCAGTACTTC.

This clonotype came up many times. This chain joins TRBV19 and TRBJ2-1; maybe TRBD2 (6 bases). The germline V gene encodes CDR1 LNHDA and CDR2 SQIVND (reference sequence). The V end lost 3 bases, the J end lost 1 base, and 10 bases lay between the germline ends. The CDR3 totals 15 residues. The CDR3 region has the DNA TGTGCCAGTAGTATCCCCGCGGGGTCCTACAATGAGCAGTTCTTC. This encodes CASSIPAGSYNEQFF.

Regarding this clonotype: This CDR3 is missing its conserved last phenylalanine or tryptophan, likely due to a read error. The chain is built from TRBV6-2 or TRBV6-3 and TRBJ2-3; tentative D call: TRBD2 (6 bases). The CDR3 has 16 residues. Trimming took off 7 bases at V and 4 bases at J, with 21 bases between the two ends. The germline gives CDR1 MNHEY, CDR2 SVGEGT. CDR3 bases: TGTGCCAGCATCCAAAGTATCGGGAGAGTCGCAGATACGCAGTATCTT. It is translated as CASIQSIGRVADTQYL.

In this sample, this clonotype turned up once. The V gene is TRBV12-3 or TRBV12-4, the J gene TRBJ2-1; 7 bases agree with TRBD2. After removal of 1 base from V and 6 bases from J, the junction contained 6 bases not matched to a gene. The CDR3 consists of 15 residues. CDR3 DNA sequence: TGTGCCAGCAGTTTAGGGGCTAGCGGAGTCAATGAGCAGTTCTTC. Its protein is CASSLGASGVNEQFF.

This clonotype showed up just a few times. A read error is likely here: a far larger clone is one base away. This rearrangement joins TRBV5-1 to TRBJ2-7; D perhaps matches TRBD1 (7 bases). The germline V gene encodes CDR1 SGHRS and CDR2 YFSETQ. Trimming left V 4 bases short and J 7 bases short, with 15 bases between. The CDR3 runs to 13 residues. Here the CDR3 reads CASSPRGVDEQYF. CDR3 coding DNA: TGCGCCAGCAGCCCCAGGGGGGTCGATGAGCAGTACTTC.

Turning to this clonotype: Since a far larger clone is one base different, this is likely a read error. The genes are TRBV6-2 or TRBV6-3 and TRBJ2-3; 13 nucleotides agree with TRBD2. The CDR3 has 18 amino acids. Germline lookup yields CDR1 MNHEY and CDR2 SVGEGT. Trimming at V came to 7 bases and at J to 4 bases, leaving 14 bases not matched to a gene. The CDR3 sequence is CASIEAYPGLAGSDTQYF. CDR3 nucleotide sequence: TGTGCCAGCATTGAAGCGTACCCGGGACTAGCGGGGTCAGATACGCAGTATTTT.

This clonotype has only a few counts. This rearrangement joins TRBV28 to TRBJ2-1; perhaps TRBD2 as D (6 bases). CDR3 length equals 15 residues. CDR1 is MDHEN, CDR2 SYDVKM, per germline. CDR3 amino acids: CVSSRTTGSYNEQFF. The CDR3 DNA is TGTGTAAGCAGTCGGACTACAGGCTCCTACAATGAGCAGTTCTTC. The full variable domain, its missing parts supplied by reference TRBV28 and TRBJ2-1, is DVKVTQSSRYLVKRTGEKVFLECVQDMDHENMFWYRQDPGLGLRLIYFSYDVKMKEKGDIPEGYSVSREKKERFSLILESASTNQTSMYLCVSSRTTGSYNEQFFGPGTRLTVL.

This clonotype is judged medium-sized. V gene TRBV2 combines with J gene TRBJ2-7, with TRBD2 matching over 8 bases. The germline CDR1 and CDR2 sequences are SNHLY and FYNNEI. This CDR3 region has 14 residues. V gave up 3 bases and J gave up 3 bases; unmatched junction bases: 4. The CDR3 DNA sequence: TGTGCCAGCAGTGAGGCTAGCGGGTACTACGAGCAGTACTTC. As protein: CASSEASGYYEQYF.

The genes are TRBV6-2 or TRBV6-3 and TRBJ2-5; 9 nucleotides line up with TRBD2. V lost 0 bases, J lost 3 bases, and 17 bases stayed unmatched. Looked up from germline, CDR1 is MNHEY and CDR2 is SVGEGT. This CDR3 spans 20 amino acids. CDR3 protein: CASSYSNELAGAWNEETQYF. Here the CDR3 DNA reads TGTGCCAGCAGTTACTCGAATGAATTAGCGGGAGCCTGGAACGAAGAGACCCAGTACTTC.

In its sample, this clonotype ranks as medium-sized. This chain connects TRBV6-8 to TRBJ2-7; 9 nucleotides match TRBD1. Losses at the gene ends were 6 bases for V and 4 bases for J; bases not matched to a gene: 13. The germline CDR1 and CDR2 sequences are MNHGY and SAAAGT. This CDR3 region has 16 residues. The CDR3 protein is CASRSFGTGFGYEQYF. The CDR3 DNA reads TGTGCCAGCAGGTCCTTTGGGACAGGGTTCGGTTACGAGCAGTACTTC.

The gene calls are TRBV6-2 or TRBV6-3 and TRBJ1-2; no reliable D call. This CDR3 contains 15 residues. The V and J ends lost 2 bases and 3 bases respectively, with 13 bases between them. Germline V gives CDR1 MNHEY, CDR2 SVGEGT. DNA for the CDR3: TGTGCCAGCAGTTACGAGCAGTCCTTAGACTATGGCTACACCTTC. Its protein product is CASSYEQSLDYGYTF.

Relative to its sample, this clonotype is medium-sized. The V and J genes are TRBV6-1 and TRBJ1-3, with 8 bases matching TRBD1. V lost 6 bases and J lost 1; bases outside the gene matches: 5. The length of the CDR3 is 15 residues. Germline values: CDR1 MNHNS, CDR2 SASEGT. This CDR3 reads CASRADRGSGNTIYF. DNA of the CDR3: TGTGCCAGCAGGGCAGACAGGGGTTCTGGAAACACCATATATTTT.

The chain couples TRBV7-3 to TRBJ2-3; 7 positions match TRBD2. CDR3 size: 16 residues. Germline V gene data show CDR1 as SGHTA and CDR2 as FQGTGA. The junction had 13 bases not matched to a gene; V was cut back by 7 bases and J by 3 bases. CDR3 bases: TGTGCCAGCATCCCGGTGGAGGGAGGGCCAACAGATACGCAGTATTTT. This codes for CASIPVEGGPTDTQYF.

A remark on this clonotype: A far larger clone is off by one base, so a read error is likely. The chain uses TRBV7-3 and TRBJ2-7; D may be TRBD2 (6 bases). The germline V and J ends were trimmed by 2 bases and 10 bases, with 21 bases remaining between them. The germline V gene has CDR1 SGHTA and CDR2 FQGTGA. The CDR3 sequence is 15 residues long. This CDR3 reads CASSLGSGGRDTQYF. Written as DNA, the CDR3 is TGTGCCAGCAGCTTAGGGAGCGGAGGGCGGGATACCCAGTACTTC.

The V call is TRBV5-1, the J call TRBJ2-1, with D possibly being TRBD2 (6 bases). CDR3 length: 14 residues. V gave up 2 bases and J gave up 2 bases, with 8 bases separating them. CDR1 and CDR2 (germline): SGHRS, YFSETQ. CDR3 amino acids: CASSFGRPYNEQFF. CDR3 bases: TGCGCCAGCAGCTTTGGGAGGCCCTACAATGAGCAGTTCTTC.